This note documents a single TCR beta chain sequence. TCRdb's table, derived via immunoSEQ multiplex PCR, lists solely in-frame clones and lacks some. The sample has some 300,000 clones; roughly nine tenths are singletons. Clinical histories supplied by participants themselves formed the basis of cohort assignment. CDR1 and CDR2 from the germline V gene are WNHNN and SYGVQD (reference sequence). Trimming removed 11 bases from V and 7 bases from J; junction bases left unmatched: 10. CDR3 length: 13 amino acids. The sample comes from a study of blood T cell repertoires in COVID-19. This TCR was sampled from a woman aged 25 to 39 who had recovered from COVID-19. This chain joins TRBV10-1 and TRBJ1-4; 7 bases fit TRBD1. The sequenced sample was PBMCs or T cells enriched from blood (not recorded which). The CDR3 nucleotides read TGCGCCTCTAACAGGGGATGGGGTGAAAAACTGTTTTTT. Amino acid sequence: CASNRGWGEKLFF.